These 15 T cell receptor beta chains originate from one sample sequenced in a study of cytomegalovirus exposure and HLA in healthy donors. In the PCR, 60 Vbeta and 13 Jbeta primers were used. TCRdb's table, derived via immunoSEQ multiplex PCR, lists solely in-frame clones and lacks some. The sample shows about 240,000 clones, about 80% of them seen only once. Sequenced input: PBMCs. These receptors all come from a woman aged 55-69 years in good health and CMV-seropositive.

V usage is TRBV14 and J usage is TRBJ2-1, with TRBD2 identical over 13 bases. CDR1 is SGHDN and CDR2 is FVKESK in the germline V gene. The CDR3 is made up of 19 amino acids. V shed 3 bases, J shed 5 bases, and the junction held 13 bases outside the gene matches. CDR3: CASSQGLAGFLGLDNEQFF. CDR3 DNA: TGTGCCAGCAGCCAGGGACTAGCGGGATTCCTAGGACTAGACAATGAGCAGTTCTTC. The entire variable domain, with the rest obtained from reference TRBV14 and TRBJ2-1, is as follows: EAGVTQFPSHSVIEKGQTVTLRCDPISGHDNLYWYRRVMGKEIKFLLHFVKESKQDESGMPNNRFLAERTGGTYSTLKVQPAELEDSGVYFCASSQGLAGFLGLDNEQFFGPGTRLTVL.

CDR3 residues: CAARGTKYNEQFF. The CDR3 DNA sequence: TGTGCCGCCCGAGGGACTAAATACAATGAGCAGTTCTTC. V is TRBV6-5 and J is TRBJ2-1, with 7 bases matching TRBD2. CDR1 is MNHEY, CDR2 SVGAGI, per germline. V was clipped by 11 bases and J by 4 bases; unmatched bases: 8. This CDR3 region has 13 residues.

The J gene is TRBJ1-5, the V gene TRBV29-1; D remains ambiguous. The germline gives CDR1 SQVTM, CDR2 ANQGSEA. The CDR3 is 14 residues long. Trimming shortened V by 3 bases and J by 0 bases, and 9 bases separated the two germline ends. The CDR3 is CSVETGSSNQPQHF. The CDR3 DNA reads as TGCAGCGTTGAGACCGGGAGTAGCAATCAGCCCCAGCATTTT.

The CDR3 region has the DNA TGTGCCAGCAGTGACCTGGGACAGGGAAGGGCAAAACTGTTTTTT. Its protein is CASSDLGQGRAKLFF. The chain uses TRBV2 and TRBJ1-4, with 9 bases matching TRBD1. J was trimmed by 10 bases and V by 3 bases; bases with no gene match: 9. The germline gives CDR1 SNHLY, CDR2 FYNNEI. The CDR3 has 15 residues.

The V gene is TRBV5-1, the J gene TRBJ2-5, with D possibly TRBD1 on 5 matching bases. The DNA matches TRBJ2-7 better at its end, which makes the J call doubtful. CDR1 is SGHRS, CDR2 YFSETQ, per germline. The CDR3 is 14 amino acids. The CDR3 loop reads CASNPQGAIYEQYF. The CDR3 bases are TGCGCCAGCAACCCGCAGGGTGCGATCTACGAGCAGTACTTC.

This clone is a singleton in its sample. This chain connects TRBV6-4 to TRBJ2-5, with D possibly TRBD1 on 6 matching bases. CDR3 length equals 19 residues. Trimming left V 4 bases short and J 9 bases short, with 33 bases between. CDR1 is MRHNA, CDR2 SNTAGT, per germline. Here the CDR3 reads CASSGGGVCRTRVQDPQYF. In nucleotides, the CDR3 is TGTGCCAGCAGTGGAGGGGGAGTTTGCCGAACAAGAGTCCAGGACCCCCAGTACTTC.

As to this clone: At one end, the junction sequence differs from germline, possibly due to a read error. The chain carries TRBV7-9 and TRBJ2-1; 10 bases map to TRBD2. This CDR3 contains 16 residues. The germline V gene encodes CDR1 SEHNR and CDR2 FQNEAQ (reference sequence). CDR3 bases: TGTGCCAGCAGCTTAGGGACTAGCGGTTTCTACAATGAGCAGCTCTTC. Its translation: CASSLGTSGFYNEQLF.

The rearrangement links TRBV11-1 to TRBJ2-1, with D possibly matching TRBD2 (6 bases). CDR1 SGHAT and CDR2 FQDESV come from the germline V gene (reference sequence). The CDR3 runs 14 residues. V was shortened by 2 bases and J by 9 bases, with 14 bases between the two germline ends. The CDR3 DNA sequence: TGTGCCAGCAGCTTATTGCGGACGGGGGTTGAGCAGTTCTTC. This gives the protein CASSLLRTGVEQFF. Complete variable domain (other parts from reference TRBV11-1 and TRBJ2-1): EAEVAQSPRYKITEKSQAVAFWCDPISGHATLYWYRQILGQGPELLVQFQDESVVDDSQLPKDRFSAERLKGVDSTLKIQPAELGDSAMYLCASSLLRTGVEQFFGPGTRLTVL.

The rearrangement uses TRBV10-3 and TRBJ2-1; a weak D match, TRBD2 (5 bases). Germline V gene lookup returns CDR1 ENHRY and CDR2 SYGVKD. The V gene lost 9 bases and the J gene lost 9 bases, with 15 bases spanning the gap. The CDR3 is 12 amino acids. The CDR3 DNA reads TGTGCCATAAGACGTGAAAGCGGTGAGCAGTTCTTC. Translating gives CAIRRESGEQFF.

The chain has TRBV10-2 and TRBJ2-3, with TRBD1 matching 10 bases. This CDR3 spans 15 amino acids. Trimming removed 6 bases from V and 4 bases from J; junction bases left unmatched: 7. Per germline, CDR1 WSHSY and CDR2 SAAADI. As DNA, the CDR3 is TGCGCCAGCAGACCCGGGACAGGGGATTCAGATACGCAGTATTTT. Its protein is CASRPGTGDSDTQYF.

V usage is TRBV5-1 and J usage is TRBJ2-2, with 15 nucleotides matching TRBD2. Germline V gene sequence: CDR1 SGHRS, CDR2 YFSETQ. There are 17 residues in the CDR3. Germline trimming cut 3 bases from V and 6 bases from J; bases unmatched to any gene: 6. DNA for the CDR3: TGCGCCAGCAGCTCACCCGGACTAGCGGGAGGGGCCGGGGAGCTGTTTTTT. Translating it yields CASSSPGLAGGAGELFF.

This clone has only one observation. The chain employs TRBV5-1 and TRBJ2-2, with 8 nucleotides matching TRBD2. The germline CDR1 and CDR2 sequences are SGHRS and YFSETQ. V was pared by 4 bases and J by 1 base, with 12 bases of the junction left unmatched. The CDR3 loop spans 18 amino acids. The CDR3: CASSPSGSTLGNTGELFF. In DNA form, the CDR3 reads TGCGCCAGCAGCCCGAGCGGGAGTACCTTGGGGAACACCGGGGAGCTGTTTTTT. The full variable domain, completed using reference TRBV5-1 and TRBJ2-2, is KAGVTQTPRYLIKTRGQQVTLSCSPISGHRSVSWYQQTPGQGLQFLFEYFSETQRNKGNFPGRFSGRQFSNSRSEMNVSTLELGDSALYLCASSPSGSTLGNTGELFFGEGSRLTVL.

The sample holds a few counts of this clone. This chain links TRBV9 with TRBJ2-7, with 9 bases matching TRBD1. Germline V CDR1 and CDR2: SGDLS, YYNGEE. This CDR3 spans 15 amino acids. Losses at the gene ends were 3 bases for V and 6 bases for J; bases not matched to a gene: 10. Written as DNA, the CDR3 is TGTGCCAGCAGCGCCCCCGGGACAGGGTCGGGCGAGCAGTACTTC. This translates into CASSAPGTGSGEQYF.

The chain has TRBV5-4 and TRBJ1-1; D is uncertain. Germline V gene data show CDR1 as SGHNT and CDR2 as YYREEE (reference sequence). Trimming removed 3 bases from V and 5 bases from J, with 17 bases in between. The CDR3 sequence is 15 residues long. As DNA, the CDR3 is TGTGCCAGCAGCTCCTTCGGAGGGTTTGGGACTGAAGCTTTCTTT. Residues: CASSSFGGFGTEAFF.

Worth noting for this clone: Within the sample, other DNA sequences also encode this same CDR3. V gene TRBV5-4 combines with J gene TRBJ2-5; no clear D. The germline V gene has CDR1 SGHNT and CDR2 YYREEE (reference sequence). The CDR3 extends over 12 amino acids. Trimming stripped 2 bases from V and 4 bases from J, with 6 bases between. CDR3 sequence reads: CASSLAGETQYF. The CDR3 DNA reads TGTGCCAGCAGCTTAGCAGGAGAGACCCAGTACTTC.